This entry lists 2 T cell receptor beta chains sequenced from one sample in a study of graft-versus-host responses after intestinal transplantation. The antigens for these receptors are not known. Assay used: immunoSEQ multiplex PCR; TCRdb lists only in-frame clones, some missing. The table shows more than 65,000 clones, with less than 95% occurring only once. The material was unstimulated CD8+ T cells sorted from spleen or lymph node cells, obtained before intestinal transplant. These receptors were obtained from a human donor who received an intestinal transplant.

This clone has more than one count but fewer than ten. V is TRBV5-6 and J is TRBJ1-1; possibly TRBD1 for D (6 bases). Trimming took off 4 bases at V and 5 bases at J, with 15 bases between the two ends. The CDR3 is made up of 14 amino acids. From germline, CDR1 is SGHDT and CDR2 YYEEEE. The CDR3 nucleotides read TGTGCCAGCAGCCCAGGACAGTTGGGGACTGAAGCTTTCTTT. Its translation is CASSPGQLGTEAFF.

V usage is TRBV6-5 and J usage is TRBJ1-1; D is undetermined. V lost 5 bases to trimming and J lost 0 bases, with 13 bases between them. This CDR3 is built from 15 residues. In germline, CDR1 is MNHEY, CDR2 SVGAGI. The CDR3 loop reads CASSPIREMNTEAFF. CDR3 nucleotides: TGTGCCAGCAGTCCTATACGTGAAATGAACACTGAAGCTTTCTTT.